This TCR beta chain originates from a study of cytomegalovirus exposure and HLA in healthy donors. The study, taken as a whole, reports: For TCR beta chains, V- and J-gene trimming was later linked to a missense DCLRE1C variant. As a later analysis revealed, the rate of TCR association differed by HLA locus, with DRB1 most and HLA-C fewest.

J lost 0 bases, V lost 8 bases, and 11 bases had no gene match. Per the germline V gene, CDR1 is MDHEN and CDR2 is SYDVKM. The CDR3 has 16 residues. As to this clone: Its antigen is not known.

This PCR relied on a set of 60 Vbeta primers and 13 Jbeta primers. Generated by immunoSEQ multiplex PCR, the TCRdb table keeps only in-frame clones and is missing some. Among under 85,000 clones listed, 78% were seen once. The TCR comes from a man aged 35-49 years in good health and CMV-seronegative. The sample consisted of PBMCs. The rearrangement uses TRBV28 and TRBJ2-3; 7 positions match TRBD1. The CDR3 DNA follows: TGTGCCAGCCCTCCTTTTGGACAGGCTAGCACAGATACGCAGTATTTT. It is translated as CASPPFGQASTDTQYF. Based on the CDR3 plus reference TRBV28 and TRBJ2-3, the full variable domain is DVKVTQSSRYLVKRTGEKVFLECVQDMDHENMFWYRQDPGLGLRLIYFSYDVKMKEKGDIPEGYSVSREKKERFSLILESASTNQTSMYLCASPPFGQASTDTQYFGPGTRLTVL.